This entry concerns a single TCR beta chain. Its antigen remains unknown. TCRdb's table, derived via immunoSEQ multiplex PCR, lists solely in-frame clones and lacks some. The table lists approximately 15,000 clones, approximately 85% of them singletons, with 4.2% in the top ten. This CDR3 comprises 14 residues. V was shortened by 6 bases and J by 5 bases, with 15 bases between the two germline ends. The germline CDR1 and CDR2 sequences are MDHEN and SYDVKM. This sample stems from a study of T cells in localized non-small cell lung cancer. Study results and caveats: Uninvolved adjacent lung showed the highest T cell clonality, exceeding tumor. Increased T cell density in blood showed an association with longer overall survival. The tumor had only one region sequenced, so heterogeneity remains possible. For the top 100 tumor clones, a median about 56 also appeared in adjacent lung.

This chain joins TRBV28 and TRBJ2-3; no clear D gene. This TCR was sampled from a woman aged 40-70 years with stage I lung adenocarcinoma. Here the sequenced sample was peripheral blood, taken before any cancer treatment. In DNA, the CDR3 is TGTGCCAGCAGGGTGGCCGGTGCGAGAGATACGCAGTATTTT. It yields the protein CASRVAGARDTQYF.